This T cell receptor beta chain was identified during a study of T-cell reconstitution after alpha-beta-depleted transplantation in children. The authors prepared the TCRbeta library with unique molecular identifiers. TCRdb independently ran MiXCR on the PCR reads; one entry per CDR3 protein. The data hold about 600,000 distinct CDR3 sequences, with approximately 13% observed a single time. The germline gives CDR1 SGHAT, CDR2 FQDESV (reference sequence). The CDR3 extends over 12 amino acids. Trimming at V came to 7 bases and at J to 7 bases, leaving 4 bases not matched to a gene. This clonotype was picked up a small number of times.

Sample: PBMCs, mostly from graft donor cells, taken 360 days after TCRalphabeta/CD19-depleted stem cell transplant. The receptor comes from a male patient under 18 who had a stem cell transplant for acute myeloid leukemia, so the T cells may come from the graft donor. This chain links TRBV11-1 with TRBJ2-3, with 8 bases identical to TRBD2. The chain's CDR3 is CASKSGSHTQYF. In DNA, the CDR3 is TGTGCCAGCAAAAGCGGGAGTCATACGCAGTATTTT.